A selection of T cell receptor beta chains follows, all from one sample in a study of T cell clones after liver transplantation. TCRdb keeps only in-frame clones here, not all; method: immunoSEQ multiplex PCR. The sample lists tens of thousands of clones, 60% to 80% occurring once. Here the sequenced sample was CD4+ T cells from blood, taken at the 22-month timepoint. The receptors derive from a human patient who received a liver transplant. A subset of T cells may come from the graft donor. Each CDR3 is given with its conserved first and last residue. The D gene is left open where the match is weak. Expanded clones get a size class; other rows say once, few or many, or leave the size out.

j_call: TRBJ2-3; d_call: TRBD1; v_call: TRBV10-2; clone_size: NA; cdr3_length: 17; cdr3_nt: TGCGCCAGCAGTGAGTCTTTTGGACTCCTCAGGGGGCATACGCAGTATTTT; cdr3_aa: CASSESFGLLRGHTQYF
j_call: TRBJ2-1; d_call: NA; v_call: TRBV30; clone_size: NA; cdr3_length: 13; cdr3_nt: TGTGCCTGGACGGTGAGCTCCTACAATGAGCAGTTCTTC; cdr3_aa: CAWTVSSYNEQFF
j_call: TRBJ2-5; d_call: NA; v_call: TRBV14; clone_size: NA; cdr3_length: 15; cdr3_nt: TGTGCCAGCAGCCAAGCTCGAACAATTGGGGAGACCCAGTACTTC; cdr3_aa: CASSQARTIGETQYF
j_call: TRBJ2-1; d_call: TRBD1; v_call: TRBV7-3; clone_size: NA; cdr3_length: 16; cdr3_nt: TGTGCCAGCAGCCAAGCCGGGACAGGCAGATACAATGAGCAGTTCTTC; cdr3_aa: CASSQAGTGRYNEQFF
j_call: TRBJ1-2; d_call: NA; v_call: TRBV7-2; clone_size: NA; cdr3_length: 12; cdr3_nt: TGTGCCAGCAGATCGGGGGGCTCTGGCTACACCTTC; cdr3_aa: CASRSGGSGYTF
j_call: TRBJ2-2; d_call: TRBD1; v_call: TRBV30; clone_size: NA; cdr3_length: 20; cdr3_nt: TGTGCCTGGAGCTTCCATACGAGCGTACCGGGACAGGGGGCGACCGGGGAGCTGTTTTTT; cdr3_aa: CAWSFHTSVPGQGATGELFF
j_call: TRBJ2-1; d_call: TRBD1; v_call: TRBV11-3; clone_size: NA; cdr3_length: 13; cdr3_nt: TGTGCCAGCAGCGTGGGACAGGGGGATGAGCAGTTCTTC; cdr3_aa: CASSVGQGDEQFF
j_call: TRBJ2-3; d_call: NA; v_call: TRBV11-1; clone_size: NA; cdr3_length: 17; cdr3_nt: TGTGCCAGCAGCTCGATAGGTTTACAGGGTTTTGCAGATACGCAGTATTTT; cdr3_aa: CASSSIGLQGFADTQYF
j_call: TRBJ2-5; d_call: NA; v_call: TRBV27; clone_size: NA; cdr3_length: 16; cdr3_nt: TGTGCCAGCAGTTTAAGTTACTTGGGACACCAAGAGACCCAGTACTTC; cdr3_aa: CASSLSYLGHQETQYF
j_call: TRBJ1-4; d_call: TRBD1; v_call: TRBV27; clone_size: once; cdr3_length: 15; cdr3_nt: TGTGCCAGCAGTTCTCCGGGACAGGCTAATGAAAAACTGTTTTTT; cdr3_aa: CASSSPGQANEKLFF
j_call: TRBJ1-1; d_call: NA; v_call: TRBV5-6; clone_size: NA; cdr3_length: 14; cdr3_nt: TGTGCCAGCAGCTTCAGGGTGGGGGGCACTGAAGCTTTCTTT; cdr3_aa: CASSFRVGGTEAFF
j_call: TRBJ2-7; d_call: NA; v_call: TRBV6-5; clone_size: NA; cdr3_length: 13; cdr3_nt: TGTGCCAGCAGTTCTCTAGTACACTACGAGCAGTACTTC; cdr3_aa: CASSSLVHYEQYF
j_call: TRBJ1-2; d_call: NA; v_call: TRBV5-3; clone_size: NA; cdr3_length: 17; cdr3_nt: TGTGCCAGAAGCTTGGGAATAGCGGTACGAGGGGAAGGGGGCTACACCTTC; cdr3_aa: CARSLGIAVRGEGGYTF
j_call: TRBJ2-7; d_call: TRBD1; v_call: TRBV28; clone_size: NA; cdr3_length: 16; cdr3_nt: TGTGCCAGCAGTCTCATGTCCGGGACAGTTACCTACGAGCAGTACTTC; cdr3_aa: CASSLMSGTVTYEQYF
j_call: TRBJ2-2; d_call: TRBD2; v_call: TRBV5-4; clone_size: NA; cdr3_length: 16; cdr3_nt: TGTGCCAGCAGCCGGTCCCTGGCGGGGGGGCCCAGGGAGCTGTTTTTT; cdr3_aa: CASSRSLAGGPRELFF
j_call: TRBJ2-2; d_call: NA; v_call: TRBV19; clone_size: NA; cdr3_length: 14; cdr3_nt: TGTGCCAGTAGCGTGGGAAGGGGAACCGGGGAGCTGTTTTTT; cdr3_aa: CASSVGRGTGELFF
j_call: TRBJ2-1; d_call: NA; v_call: TRBV7-6; clone_size: NA; cdr3_length: 14; cdr3_nt: TGTGCCAGCAGCCCCCAACACTCCTACAATGAGCAGTTCTTC; cdr3_aa: CASSPQHSYNEQFF
j_call: TRBJ2-7; d_call: NA; v_call: TRBV21-1; clone_size: NA; cdr3_length: 15; cdr3_nt: TGTGCCAGCAGCAATTACAGGATCGGGGGCTACGAGCAGTACTTC; cdr3_aa: CASSNYRIGGYEQYF
j_call: TRBJ2-7; d_call: TRBD1; v_call: TRBV28; clone_size: NA; cdr3_length: 14; cdr3_nt: TGTGCCAGCAGCTCCCAACTTACAGGGGCGGGGCAGTACTTC; cdr3_aa: CASSSQLTGAGQYF
j_call: TRBJ1-5; d_call: TRBD1; v_call: TRBV29-1; clone_size: NA; cdr3_length: 13; cdr3_nt: TGCAGCGTTGAGCAGGGGGCAAATCAGCCCCAGCATTTT; cdr3_aa: CSVEQGANQPQHF